This T cell receptor beta chain was identified in a study of technical replicates of blood from a few donors. Generated by immunoSEQ multiplex PCR, the TCRdb table keeps only in-frame clones and is missing some. Found here are tens of thousands of clones, around 88% of them singletons; the top ten hold around 5.1%. The ends lost 5 bases at V and 1 base at J; junction bases unmatched: 3. The CDR3 extends over 15 amino acids. Germline V gene data show CDR1 as SGHTA and CDR2 as FQGNSA. The chain employs TRBV7-2 and TRBJ2-5, with TRBD1 identical over 11 bases. The receptor comes from a human donor in good health. Some clones in this sample may be carry-over from other donors' samples. Material for sequencing was PBMCs. CDR3 in DNA: TGTGCCAGCAGCCCCGGGACAGGGGGCCAAGAGACCCAGTACTTC. Encoded protein: CASSPGTGGQETQYF.